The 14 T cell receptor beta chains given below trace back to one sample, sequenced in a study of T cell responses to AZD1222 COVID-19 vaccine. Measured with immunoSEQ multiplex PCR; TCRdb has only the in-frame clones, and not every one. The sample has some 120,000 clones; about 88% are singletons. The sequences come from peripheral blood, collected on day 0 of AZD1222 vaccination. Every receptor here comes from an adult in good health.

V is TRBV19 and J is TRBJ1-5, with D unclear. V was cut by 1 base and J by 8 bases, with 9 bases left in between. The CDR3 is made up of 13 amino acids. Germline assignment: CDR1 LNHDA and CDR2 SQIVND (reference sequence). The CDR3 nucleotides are TGTGCCAGTAGTATAGCGGGTGCTGAGCCCCAGCATTTT. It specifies CASSIAGAEPQHF.

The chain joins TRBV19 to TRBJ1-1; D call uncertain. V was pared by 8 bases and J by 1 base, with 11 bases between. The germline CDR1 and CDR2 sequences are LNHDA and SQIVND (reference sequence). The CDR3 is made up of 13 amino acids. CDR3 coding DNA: TGTGCCAGTTCTTTCACAGCGAACACTGAAGCTTTCTTT. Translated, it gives CASSFTANTEAFF.

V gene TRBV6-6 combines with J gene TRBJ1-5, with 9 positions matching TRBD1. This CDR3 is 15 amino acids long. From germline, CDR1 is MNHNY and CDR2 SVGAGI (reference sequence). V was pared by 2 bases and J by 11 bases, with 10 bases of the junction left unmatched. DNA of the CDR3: TGTGCCAGCAGTTACGGTAGACAGGGGGACAAGGCCCAGCATTTT. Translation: CASSYGRQGDKAQHF.

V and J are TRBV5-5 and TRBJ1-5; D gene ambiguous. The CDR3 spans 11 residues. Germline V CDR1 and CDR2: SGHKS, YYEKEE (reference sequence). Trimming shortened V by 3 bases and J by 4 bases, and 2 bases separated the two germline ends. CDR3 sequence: CASSSNQPQHF. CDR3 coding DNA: TGTGCCAGCAGCTCGAATCAGCCCCAGCATTTT.

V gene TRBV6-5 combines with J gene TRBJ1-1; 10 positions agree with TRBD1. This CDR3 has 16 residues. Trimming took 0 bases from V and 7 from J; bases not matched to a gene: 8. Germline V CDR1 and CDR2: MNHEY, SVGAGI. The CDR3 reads CASSYSTGGDENEAFF. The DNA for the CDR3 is TGTGCCAGCAGTTACTCGACAGGGGGCGATGAAAATGAAGCTTTCTTT.

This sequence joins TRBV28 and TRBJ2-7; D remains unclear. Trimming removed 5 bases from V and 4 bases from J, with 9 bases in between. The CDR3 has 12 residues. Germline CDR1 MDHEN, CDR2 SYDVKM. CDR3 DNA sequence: TGTGCCAGCAGTCCACAGAAGTACGAGCAGTACTTC. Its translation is CASSPQKYEQYF.

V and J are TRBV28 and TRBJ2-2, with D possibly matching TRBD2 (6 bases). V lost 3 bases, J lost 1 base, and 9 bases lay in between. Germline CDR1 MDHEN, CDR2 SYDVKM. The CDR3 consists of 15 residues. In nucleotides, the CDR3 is TGTGCCAGCAGTTTCTGGCGGGAGAACACCGGGGAGCTGTTTTTT. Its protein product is CASSFWRENTGELFF.

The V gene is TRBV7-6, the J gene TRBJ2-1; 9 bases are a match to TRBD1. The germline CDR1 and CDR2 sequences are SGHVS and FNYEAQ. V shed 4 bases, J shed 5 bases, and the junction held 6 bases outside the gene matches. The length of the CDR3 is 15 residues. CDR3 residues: CASSSGQGRNNEQFF. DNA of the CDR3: TGTGCCAGCAGCTCGGGACAGGGAAGAAACAATGAGCAGTTCTTC.

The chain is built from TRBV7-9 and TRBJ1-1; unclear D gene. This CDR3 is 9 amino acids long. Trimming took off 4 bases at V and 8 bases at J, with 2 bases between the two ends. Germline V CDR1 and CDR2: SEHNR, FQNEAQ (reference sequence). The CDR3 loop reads CASSSEAFF. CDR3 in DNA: TGTGCCAGCAGCTCCGAAGCTTTCTTT.

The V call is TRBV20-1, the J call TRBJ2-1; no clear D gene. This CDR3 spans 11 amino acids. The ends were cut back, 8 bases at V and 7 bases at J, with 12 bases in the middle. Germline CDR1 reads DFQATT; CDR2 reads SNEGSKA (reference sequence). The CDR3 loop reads CSKPVGNEQFF. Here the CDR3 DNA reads TGCAGTAAACCCGTGGGGAATGAGCAGTTCTTC.

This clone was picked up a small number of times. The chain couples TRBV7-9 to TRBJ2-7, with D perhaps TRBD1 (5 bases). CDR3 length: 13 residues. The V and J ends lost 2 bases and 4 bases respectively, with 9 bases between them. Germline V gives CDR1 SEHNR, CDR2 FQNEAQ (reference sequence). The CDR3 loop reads CASSLTDRYEQYF. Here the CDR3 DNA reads TGTGCCAGCAGCTTAACCGACAGATACGAGCAGTACTTC.

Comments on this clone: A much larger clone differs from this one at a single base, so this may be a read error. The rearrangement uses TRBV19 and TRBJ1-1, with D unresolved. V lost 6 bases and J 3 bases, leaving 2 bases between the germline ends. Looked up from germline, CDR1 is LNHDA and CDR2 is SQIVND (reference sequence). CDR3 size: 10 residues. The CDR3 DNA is TGTGCCAGTAGAGACACTGAAGCTTTCTTT. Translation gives CASRDTEAFF.

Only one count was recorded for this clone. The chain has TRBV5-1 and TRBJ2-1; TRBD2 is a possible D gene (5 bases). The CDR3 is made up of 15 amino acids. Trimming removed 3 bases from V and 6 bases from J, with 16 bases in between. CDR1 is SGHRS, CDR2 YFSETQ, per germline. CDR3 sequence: CASSYLTREGNEQFF. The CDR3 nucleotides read TGCGCCAGCAGCTACCTTACGCGAGAGGGCAATGAGCAGTTCTTC. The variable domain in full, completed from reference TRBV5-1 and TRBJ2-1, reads KAGVTQTPRYLIKTRGQQVTLSCSPISGHRSVSWYQQTPGQGLQFLFEYFSETQRNKGNFPGRFSGRQFSNSRSEMNVSTLELGDSALYLCASSYLTREGNEQFFGPGTRLTVL.

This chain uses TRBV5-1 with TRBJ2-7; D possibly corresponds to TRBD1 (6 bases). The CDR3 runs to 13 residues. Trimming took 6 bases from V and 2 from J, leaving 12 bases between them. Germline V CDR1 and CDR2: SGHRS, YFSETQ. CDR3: CASNRGWTYEQYF. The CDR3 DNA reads TGCGCCAGCAATAGGGGGTGGACCTACGAGCAGTACTTC. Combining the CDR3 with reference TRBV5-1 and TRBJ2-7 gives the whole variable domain KAGVTQTPRYLIKTRGQQVTLSCSPISGHRSVSWYQQTPGQGLQFLFEYFSETQRNKGNFPGRFSGRQFSNSRSEMNVSTLELGDSALYLCASNRGWTYEQYFGPGTRLTVT.